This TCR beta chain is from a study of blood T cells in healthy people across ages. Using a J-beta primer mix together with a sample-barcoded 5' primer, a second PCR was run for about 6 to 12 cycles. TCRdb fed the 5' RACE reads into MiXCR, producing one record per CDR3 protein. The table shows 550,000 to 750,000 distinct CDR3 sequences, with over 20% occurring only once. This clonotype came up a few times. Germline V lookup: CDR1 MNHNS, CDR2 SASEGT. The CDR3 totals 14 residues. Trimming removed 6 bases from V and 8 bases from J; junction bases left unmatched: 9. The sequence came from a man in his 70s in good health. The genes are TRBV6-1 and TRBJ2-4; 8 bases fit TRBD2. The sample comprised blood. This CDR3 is CASRRASGGDIQYF. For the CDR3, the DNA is TGTGCCAGCAGGCGAGCCTCCGGGGGGGACATTCAGTACTTC.